This TCR beta chain appears in the sequencing data of a study of response to subunit inactivated influenza vaccine. Study findings and constraints: Researchers suggested that each seasonal influenza vaccination recruits few new T cells.

Each CDR3 protein gets one entry after TCRdb re-called the RT-PCR reads with MiXCR. The sample has hundreds of thousands of distinct CDR3 sequences, around a sixth seen once. This clonotype was seen a few times. Its antigen is still unknown. Sequenced here: PBMCs from blood, sampled 11 to 12 days after vaccination. The receptor was isolated from a man aged 45 to 65 who received an inactivated influenza vaccine.

CDR3 in DNA: TGTGCCAGCAGTTACTCGATCGGGACTGAAGCTTTCTTT. It yields the protein CASSYSIGTEAFF. The gene calls are TRBV6-6 and TRBJ1-1; D not resolved. The CDR3 has 13 amino acids. V was clipped by 0 bases and J by 5 bases, with 7 bases between them. The germline CDR1 and CDR2 sequences are MNHNY and SVGAGI (reference sequence).